Following are 24 T cell receptor beta chains from one sample sequenced in a study of control samples from healthy donors and cancer patients. Sequenced by immunoSEQ multiplex PCR; TCRdb stores in-frame clones only, minus some. Altogether roughly 160,000 clones are present, 70% to 90% being singletons, with the ten largest covering about 5.3%. The sequenced material came from blood. The receptors originated from a woman in her twenties or thirties in good health.

This clone has a handful of counts. The chain's CDR3 is CASSLGTSGMDQETQYF. The CDR3 coding sequence is TGTGCCAGCAGTTTGGGGACTAGCGGGATGGACCAAGAGACCCAGTACTTC. The V call is TRBV3-1 (or the pseudogene TRBV3-2), the J call TRBJ2-5; 13 bases are a match to TRBD2. With 6 bases clipped from V and 0 bases from J, the junction kept 7 bases outside the gene matches. CDR3 length: 17 amino acids. From germline, CDR1 is LGHDT and CDR2 YNNKEL (reference sequence).

The chain employs TRBV7-9 and TRBJ1-3; D is undetermined. Germline loops: CDR1 SEHNR, CDR2 FQNEAQ (reference sequence). V lost 1 base and J lost 2, with 12 bases in between. This CDR3 contains 16 residues. The chain's CDR3 is CASSLDLGYAGNTIYF. The CDR3 coding sequence is TGTGCCAGCAGCTTAGATTTGGGGTATGCTGGAAACACCATATATTTT.

This clone came up a few times. The gene calls are TRBV7-9 and TRBJ1-2, with a tentative D call TRBD1 (6 bases). Germline CDR1 is SEHNR and CDR2 is FQNEAQ (reference sequence). The CDR3 spans 13 residues. The ends were cut back, 5 bases at V and 6 bases at J, with 13 bases in the middle. For the CDR3, the DNA is TGTGCCAGCAGCCAAGGACAGACGAATGGCTACACCTTC. It encodes CASSQGQTNGYTF.

The chain carries TRBV19 and TRBJ2-2, with TRBD1 matching 10 bases. From germline, CDR1 is LNHDA and CDR2 SQIVND (reference sequence). The J segment lost 0 bases and the V segment lost 1 base, leaving 2 bases of the junction unmatched. This CDR3 is 17 amino acids long. This chain's CDR3 is CASSIGQGAPNTGELFF. The CDR3 DNA reads as TGTGCCAGTAGTATAGGACAGGGGGCCCCGAACACCGGGGAGCTGTTTTTT.

CDR3 sequence: CASSLTGGDQPQHF. CDR3 in DNA: TGTGCCAGCAGCTTGACAGGTGGGGATCAGCCCCAGCATTTT. The V and J genes are TRBV5-5 and TRBJ1-5; maybe TRBD1 (5 bases). The CDR3 is made up of 14 amino acids. In germline, CDR1 is SGHKS, CDR2 YYEKEE (reference sequence). Trimming pared 1 base from V and 5 bases from J, leaving 10 bases between.

The chain is built from TRBV2 and TRBJ2-4; 10 positions match TRBD2. The CDR3 consists of 15 residues. The junction had 4 bases not matched to a gene; V was cut back by 4 bases and J by 4 bases. Per the germline V gene, CDR1 is SNHLY and CDR2 is FYNNEI. CDR3 amino acids: CASSVSGRLKNIQYF. CDR3 sequence (DNA): TGTGCCAGCAGTGTTAGCGGGAGGCTAAAAAACATTCAGTACTTC.

This clone was observed a single time. The chain carries TRBV2 and TRBJ1-1; no reliable D call. The CDR3 loop spans 14 amino acids. With 5 bases removed from V and 0 bases from J, the gap between germline ends came to 10 bases. The germline gives CDR1 SNHLY, CDR2 FYNNEI. For the CDR3, the DNA is TGTGCCAGCAGTCTTACTACCCTGAACACTGAAGCTTTCTTT. Amino acid sequence: CASSLTTLNTEAFF.

The chain employs TRBV24-1 and TRBJ2-3; 11 bases are shared with TRBD1. The CDR3 extends over 16 amino acids. V was clipped by 3 bases and J by 0 bases; unmatched bases: 1. Germline CDR1 and CDR2: KGHDR and SFDVKD. The CDR3 nucleotides read TGTGCCACCAGTGATGGGACAGGGGGTAGCACAGATACGCAGTATTTT. Protein: CATSDGTGGSTDTQYF.

The chain links TRBV11-2 to TRBJ2-2, with 12 bases matching TRBD2. The CDR3 runs 15 residues. The germline CDR1 and CDR2 sequences are SGHAT and FQNNGV. Trimming cost V 7 bases and J 6 bases; bases outside gene matches: 6. The CDR3 region is CASTLAGGVSGELFF. CDR3 DNA sequence: TGTGCCAGCACCCTAGCGGGAGGGGTTTCCGGGGAGCTGTTTTTT.

This chain links TRBV13 with TRBJ2-3, with 10 positions matching TRBD2. The CDR3 consists of 15 residues. The germline CDR1 and CDR2 sequences are PRHDT and FYEKMQ (reference sequence). With 7 bases clipped from V and 2 bases from J, the junction kept 6 bases outside the gene matches. The CDR3 DNA sequence: TGTGCCAGCACCGGTAGCGGGGGGTACACAGATACGCAGTATTTT. Protein product: CASTGSGGYTDTQYF.

This clone was seen a single time. The rearrangement joins TRBV10-3 to TRBJ2-7; D possibly corresponds to TRBD2 (6 bases). The CDR3 sequence is 13 residues long. CDR1 ENHRY and CDR2 SYGVKD come from the germline V gene. Trimming took off 0 bases at V and 6 bases at J, with 9 bases between the two ends. In DNA form, the CDR3 reads TGTGCCATCAGTGAGTCCGGGGGTAGCGAGCAGTACGTC. It translates to CAISESGGSEQYV.

This chain joins TRBV6-2 or TRBV6-3 and TRBJ2-6, with TRBD1 matching over 8 bases. The CDR3 is 16 amino acids. Germline V lookup: CDR1 MNHEY, CDR2 SVGEGT. Trimming removed 5 bases from V and 3 bases from J; junction bases left unmatched: 6. The CDR3 DNA reads as TGTGCCAGCAGTCCACGGACAGGGTTTGGGGCCAACGTCCTGACTTTC. It codes for CASSPRTGFGANVLTF.

The chain combines TRBV6-5 with TRBJ2-3, with D uncertain. CDR3 length equals 15 residues. From germline, CDR1 is MNHEY and CDR2 SVGAGI. The V end was cut by 0 bases, the J end by 0 bases, with 7 bases between. This chain's CDR3 is CASSYSNPSTDTQYF. For the CDR3, the DNA is TGTGCCAGCAGTTACTCGAATCCTAGCACAGATACGCAGTATTTT.

Many counts were recorded for this clone. The rearrangement joins TRBV29-1 to TRBJ1-2; 10 bases match TRBD1. V lost 6 bases and J lost 4; bases outside the gene matches: 11. CDR3 length equals 15 residues. Germline V CDR1 and CDR2: SQVTM, ANQGSEA. The CDR3 spells CSVVYRDRGGYGYTF. CDR3 DNA: TGCAGCGTCGTCTATCGGGACAGGGGCGGCTATGGCTACACCTTC.

This clone was seen only once. The V gene is TRBV28, the J gene TRBJ2-1; no reliable D call. The ends were cut back, 3 bases at V and 7 bases at J, with 10 bases in the middle. Germline CDR1 MDHEN, CDR2 SYDVKM. CDR3 length equals 13 residues. DNA of the CDR3: TGTGCCAGCAGTTTTGAGAGGTGGAATGAGCAGTTCTTC. Its protein is CASSFERWNEQFF. Variable domain in full (rest from reference TRBV28 and TRBJ2-1): DVKVTQSSRYLVKRTGEKVFLECVQDMDHENMFWYRQDPGLGLRLIYFSYDVKMKEKGDIPEGYSVSREKKERFSLILESASTNQTSMYLCASSFERWNEQFFGPGTRLTVL.

The V and J genes are TRBV30 and TRBJ2-6; 9 nucleotides agree with TRBD1. CDR1 is GTSNPN, CDR2 SVGIG, per germline (reference sequence). The CDR3 length is 19 residues. V lost 0 bases and J lost 0; bases outside the gene matches: 9. The CDR3 reads CAWSVLPGQGDSGANVLTF. CDR3 DNA: TGTGCCTGGAGTGTACTCCCGGGACAGGGAGACTCTGGGGCCAACGTCCTGACTTTC.

The table lists this clone with a count of one. The rearrangement joins TRBV6-6 to TRBJ2-5; D unresolved. Germline V CDR1 and CDR2: MNHNY, SVGAGI (reference sequence). The CDR3 runs to 12 residues. V was cut by 2 bases and J by 6 bases, with 7 bases left in between. CDR3 in amino acids: CASSYNFQTQYF. The CDR3 nucleotides are TGTGCCAGCAGTTACAATTTTCAGACCCAGTACTTC.

The J gene is TRBJ1-2, the V gene TRBV10-3; D ambiguous. CDR1 ENHRY and CDR2 SYGVKD come from the germline V gene. The CDR3 covers 14 residues. Trimming removed 3 bases at V and 4 bases at J, with 12 bases between. The CDR3 sequence: CAISDPKEGYGYTF. CDR3 nucleotides: TGTGCCATCAGTGACCCTAAGGAGGGCTATGGCTACACCTTC.

The chain combines TRBV29-1 with TRBJ2-1, with unresolved D. Germline CDR1 and CDR2: SQVTM and ANQGSEA. The V and J ends lost 3 bases and 0 bases respectively, with 6 bases between them. This CDR3 has 13 amino acids. The CDR3: CSVELASYNEQFF. Here the CDR3 DNA reads TGCAGCGTTGAGTTAGCCTCCTACAATGAGCAGTTCTTC.

This clone was counted once. The J gene is TRBJ1-1, the V gene TRBV4-1; D gene unclear. With 2 bases removed from V and 1 base from J, the gap between germline ends came to 5 bases. This CDR3 is built from 13 residues. Germline CDR1 MGHRA, CDR2 YSYEKL. CDR3 protein: CASSQRGNTEAFF. Written as DNA, the CDR3 is TGCGCCAGCAGCCAAAGAGGGAACACTGAAGCTTTCTTT.

The rearrangement joins TRBV9 to TRBJ2-2; D remains ambiguous. The length of the CDR3 is 14 residues. Trimming removed 4 bases at V and 4 bases at J, with 11 bases between. Germline CDR1 is SGDLS and CDR2 is YYNGEE. The CDR3 here is CASSINSGTGELFF. The CDR3 region has the DNA TGTGCCAGCAGCATCAACTCCGGCACCGGGGAGCTGTTTTTT.

The rearrangement links TRBV7-6 to TRBJ1-5; 7 bases line up with TRBD1. The junction had 6 bases not matched to a gene; V was cut back by 1 base and J by 6 bases. Germline CDR1 is SGHVS and CDR2 is FNYEAQ. There are 15 residues in the CDR3. The CDR3 is CASSLEGARGQPQHF. Here the CDR3 DNA reads TGTGCCAGCAGCTTAGAGGGGGCGCGGGGTCAGCCCCAGCATTTT.

The V and J genes are TRBV5-1 and TRBJ2-7; D is uncertain. V gave up 5 bases and J gave up 4 bases, with 13 bases separating them. This CDR3 contains 13 residues. Germline lookup yields CDR1 SGHRS and CDR2 YFSETQ. The chain's CDR3 is CASRHGYGYEQYF. The DNA of the CDR3 is TGCGCCAGCAGGCACGGTTACGGTTACGAGCAGTACTTC. The variable domain in full, with the rest retrieved from reference TRBV5-1 and TRBJ2-7, is KAGVTQTPRYLIKTRGQQVTLSCSPISGHRSVSWYQQTPGQGLQFLFEYFSETQRNKGNFPGRFSGRQFSNSRSEMNVSTLELGDSALYLCASRHGYGYEQYFGPGTRLTVT.

The chain uses TRBV6-5 and TRBJ2-1, with 7 bases matching TRBD2. The trim removed 5 bases at V and 10 bases at J, leaving 5 bases unmatched. The germline CDR1 and CDR2 sequences are MNHEY and SVGAGI. This CDR3 has 12 residues. CDR3 region: CASSPGRPEQFF. In DNA form, the CDR3 reads TGTGCCAGCAGTCCCGGGAGGCCGGAGCAGTTCTTC.